The entry below gives a single TCR beta chain sequence along with its context. TCRdb reprocessed the RT-PCR reads via MiXCR and lists one record per CDR3 protein. The sample has about 680,000 distinct CDR3 sequences, 12% to 15% seen once. Trimming took 6 bases from V and 10 from J, leaving 10 bases between them. Germline CDR1 MNHNY, CDR2 SVGAGI (reference sequence). This CDR3 has 11 residues. The chain joins TRBV6-6 to TRBJ2-1; a weak D match, TRBD2 (5 bases). Specimen: memory CD4+ T cells from blood. This sequence was found in a female donor in good health, serving as a healthy control. This chain's CDR3 is CASRFAGEQFF. The DNA for the CDR3 is TGTGCCAGCAGATTTGCGGGCGAGCAGTTCTTC.